These 27 T cell receptor beta chains came from one sample sequenced in a study of shared clonotypes between healthy human individuals. Repertoires were generated with immunoSEQ multiplex PCR, while TCRdb's copy carries only in-frame clones and drops some. The table has over a million clones, 78% seen once; the top ten hold 0.61%. Sample: memory CD4+ T cells from PBMCs. The subset here: CD45RA-negative fraction. These receptors originate from a man aged 18 to 30 in good health. Some clones in this sample may be carry-over from other donors' samples.

The chain has TRBV28 and TRBJ1-5; 7 bases match TRBD1. The germline V gene encodes CDR1 MDHEN and CDR2 SYDVKM. With 3 bases clipped from V and 5 bases from J, the junction kept 10 bases outside the gene matches. The CDR3 totals 16 residues. CDR3 bases: TGTGCCAGCAGTTTTTTAGTAAGGGGGCAAGATCAGCCCCAGCATTTT. This sequence encodes CASSFLVRGQDQPQHF.

This clone was recorded once. This rearrangement joins TRBV9 to TRBJ2-1; D is undetermined. The CDR3 length is 14 residues. Germline CDR1 SGDLS, CDR2 YYNGEE. V lost 0 bases and J 5 bases, leaving 9 bases between the germline ends. The CDR3 nucleotides read TGTGCCAGCAGCGTAGCTACTCTAAACAATGAGCAGTTCTTC. The encoded protein is CASSVATLNNEQFF.

The rearrangement uses TRBV9 and TRBJ2-1, with 7 bases lining up with TRBD2. This CDR3 spans 15 amino acids. V lost 3 bases to trimming and J lost 2 bases; unmatched junction nucleotides: 5. Per the germline V gene, CDR1 is SGDLS and CDR2 is YYNGEE. DNA of the CDR3: TGTGCCAGCAGCGCCCCTAGCGGACCCTACAATGAGCAGTTCTTC. Protein product: CASSAPSGPYNEQFF. Based on the CDR3 plus reference TRBV9 and TRBJ2-1, the full variable domain is DSGVTQTPKHLITATGQRVTLRCSPRSGDLSVYWYQQSLDQGLQFLIQYYNGEERAKGNILERFSAQQFPDLHSELNLSSLELGDSALYFCASSAPSGPYNEQFFGPGTRLTVL.

In its sample, this clone was seen a few times. The chain combines TRBV7-6 with TRBJ2-5, with a possible D match to TRBD2 (5 bases). Trimming took 1 base from V and 5 from J, leaving 8 bases between them. The CDR3 is 13 amino acids. Per the germline V gene, CDR1 is SGHVS and CDR2 is FNYEAQ. CDR3 in DNA: TGTGCCAGCAGCTTAGGGTCGGGGGAGACCCAGTACTTC. This encodes CASSLGSGETQYF.

V is TRBV6-6 and J is TRBJ2-6, with TRBD1 as a possible D gene (5 bases). The germline gives CDR1 MNHNY, CDR2 SVGAGI (reference sequence). V shed 6 bases and J shed 6 bases, with 15 bases lying between them. The CDR3 totals 15 residues. The CDR3 nucleotides read TGTGCCAGCAGGCCCGGTGCAGGGAAGGCCAACGTCCTGACTTTC. Protein: CASRPGAGKANVLTF.

This clone was picked up one time. The chain has TRBV30 and TRBJ1-5; a weak D match, TRBD1 (5 bases). V gave up 4 bases and J gave up 5 bases, with 12 bases separating them. The CDR3 sequence is 13 residues long. The germline CDR1 and CDR2 sequences are GTSNPN and SVGIG (reference sequence). In nucleotides, the CDR3 is TGTGCCTGGAACGCGGGGGGACATCAGCCCCAGCATTTT. It is translated as CAWNAGGHQPQHF.

The chain is built from TRBV6-4 and TRBJ2-2; TRBD1 matches at 7 bases. In germline, CDR1 is MRHNA, CDR2 SNTAGT. The CDR3 has 14 amino acids. V lost 6 bases, J lost 4 bases, and 5 bases stayed unmatched. The CDR3 loop reads CASRRQGGTGELFF. In DNA form, the CDR3 reads TGTGCCAGCAGAAGACAGGGCGGCACCGGGGAGCTGTTTTTT.

On this clone itself: This CDR3 is also generated by other DNA sequences in the sample. DNA of the CDR3: TGTGCCAGCTCACCAGGGACAGGGAGCGAGCAGTACTTC. It specifies CASSPGTGSEQYF. The chain is built from TRBV18 and TRBJ2-7; TRBD1 matches 9 bases. The germline gives CDR1 KGHSH, CDR2 LQKENI. The J segment lost 6 bases and the V segment lost 2 bases, leaving 2 bases of the junction unmatched. The CDR3 runs 13 residues.

This chain uses TRBV27 with TRBJ2-3; D is ambiguous. CDR1 is MNHEY and CDR2 is SMNVEV in the germline V gene (reference sequence). The CDR3 length is 12 residues. V lost 6 bases, J lost 1 base, and 5 bases lay in between. The CDR3 coding sequence is TGTGCCAGCAGCCCCGGCACAGATACGCAGTATTTT. Protein product: CASSPGTDTQYF.

Note on this clone: Other DNA sequences in the sample encode the same CDR3. The chain employs TRBV6-1 and TRBJ2-5, with a weak D call TRBD1 (6 bases). The CDR3 spans 13 residues. Germline CDR1 MNHNS, CDR2 SASEGT. Between the trimmed V and J ends, which lost 3 bases and 5 bases, there was a span of 10 bases. Here the CDR3 DNA reads TGTGCCAGCAGTGAGGCTAGGGGGGAGACCCAGTACTTC. This sequence encodes CASSEARGETQYF.

The rearrangement links TRBV9 to TRBJ2-7, with 9 nucleotides matching TRBD2. This CDR3 has 15 residues. Germline CDR1 SGDLS, CDR2 YYNGEE. The junction had 6 bases not matched to a gene; V was cut back by 2 bases and J by 3 bases. CDR3 bases: TGTGCCAGCAGCGTGACCGGGACTAGCAACTACGAGCAGTACTTC. This gives the protein CASSVTGTSNYEQYF.

The V call is TRBV28, the J call TRBJ2-5; 11 bases fit TRBD2. This CDR3 spans 16 amino acids. Germline-derived CDR1 and CDR2 are MDHEN and SYDVKM. V trimming: 3 bases; J trimming: 5 bases; junction bases outside the gene matches: 8. DNA for the CDR3: TGTGCCAGCAGTTTTCAACTAGCGGGAGTAATGGAGACCCAGTACTTC. Its protein is CASSFQLAGVMETQYF.

A remark on this clone: It is likely a read error, because the conserved phenylalanine at the end of the CDR3 is missing. The chain employs TRBV28 and TRBJ1-2; 10 bases align to TRBD1. Trimming cost V 4 bases and J 5 bases; bases outside gene matches: 13. Germline V gene lookup returns CDR1 MDHEN and CDR2 SYDVKM. The length of the CDR3 is 17 residues. The CDR3 nucleotides are TGTGCCAGCAGTTCCTACGAAGGGACAGGGGTCCTATATGGCTACACCTCC. Encoded protein: CASSSYEGTGVLYGYTS.

The V call is TRBV9, the J call TRBJ2-5; 7 bases agree with TRBD2. This CDR3 contains 13 residues. The germline V gene encodes CDR1 SGDLS and CDR2 YYNGEE. Germline trimming cut 3 bases from V and 4 bases from J; bases unmatched to any gene: 3. The CDR3 nucleotides are TGTGCCAGCAGCGGTGGCGGGAGAGAGACCCAGTACTTC. Amino acids: CASSGGGRETQYF.

The V and J genes are TRBV18 and TRBJ2-1; possibly TRBD2 for D (6 bases). Trimming pared 6 bases from V and 3 bases from J, leaving 9 bases between. The CDR3 has 13 residues. The germline V gene encodes CDR1 KGHSH and CDR2 LQKENI. CDR3 sequence: CASSATSYNEQFF. The CDR3 coding sequence is TGTGCCAGCTCCGCGACTAGCTACAATGAGCAGTTCTTC.

This clone has more than one count but fewer than ten. This sequence joins TRBV6-1 and TRBJ2-7, with a tentative D call TRBD2 (5 bases). Germline CDR1 reads MNHNS; CDR2 reads SASEGT. Trimming pared 5 bases from V and 2 bases from J, leaving 13 bases between. The CDR3 runs to 14 residues. CDR3 nucleotide sequence: TGTGCCAGCAGTACAACGGGGTCCACCTACGAGCAGTACTTC. It translates to CASSTTGSTYEQYF.

J is TRBJ2-3 and V is TRBV7-9; D is uncertain. Germline CDR1 and CDR2: SEHNR and FQNEAQ (reference sequence). V lost 1 base, J lost 2 bases, and 7 bases lay in between. The CDR3 extends over 14 amino acids. The CDR3 reads CASSLVGTTDTQYF. CDR3 nucleotides: TGTGCCAGCAGCTTAGTGGGCACCACAGATACGCAGTATTTT.

This clone was detected only once. The chain links TRBV11-3 to TRBJ1-1; a weak D match, TRBD1 (5 bases). V was trimmed by 5 bases and J by 3 bases, leaving 19 bases between them. This CDR3 has 16 amino acids. CDR1 and CDR2 from the germline V gene are SGHNT and YENEEA. CDR3 sequence reads: CASSAAFGTRHTEAFF. The CDR3 DNA sequence: TGTGCCAGCAGCGCGGCGTTTGGGACGCGACACACTGAAGCTTTCTTT.

V is TRBV18 and J is TRBJ2-3; D remains ambiguous. In germline, CDR1 is KGHSH, CDR2 LQKENI. Trimming stripped 1 base from V and 0 bases from J, with 8 bases between. The CDR3 totals 15 residues. Here the CDR3 DNA reads TGTGCCAGCTCACCACTGACGGCTAGCACAGATACGCAGTATTTT. As protein: CASSPLTASTDTQYF.

Note on this clone: This sample includes further DNA sequences coding for the same CDR3. V and J are TRBV7-6 and TRBJ1-3; the D gene is possibly TRBD1 (5 bases). CDR1 and CDR2 from the germline V gene are SGHVS and FNYEAQ. The CDR3 sequence is 15 residues long. V lost 3 bases and J 0 bases, leaving 9 bases between the germline ends. The CDR3 DNA sequence: TGTGCCAGCAGCTTGGGGCAATTCTCTGGAAACACCATATATTTT. This encodes CASSLGQFSGNTIYF. Based on the CDR3 plus reference TRBV7-6 and TRBJ1-3, the full variable domain is GAGVSQSPRYKVTKRGQDVALRCDPISGHVSLYWYRQALGQGPEFLTYFNYEAQQDKSGLPNDRFSAERPEGSISTLTIQRTEQRDSAMYRCASSLGQFSGNTIYFGEGSWLTVV.

J is TRBJ2-1 and V is TRBV28; 8 nucleotides match TRBD1. Per the germline V gene, CDR1 is MDHEN and CDR2 is SYDVKM. V was clipped by 6 bases and J by 3 bases; unmatched bases: 4. The CDR3 is 14 amino acids. DNA for the CDR3: TGTGCCAGCAGCCCAGACAGGGGCTACAATGAGCAGTTCTTC. Translating gives CASSPDRGYNEQFF.

The table lists this clone with a count of one. The V call is TRBV7-2, the J call TRBJ1-1; perhaps TRBD1 as D (6 bases). Germline V CDR1 and CDR2: SGHTA, FQGNSA. The CDR3 loop spans 15 amino acids. Trimming cost V 5 bases and J 2 bases, with 15 bases left between them. CDR3 nucleotides: TGTGCCAGCAGCCTCGGGGGGCCAACTAACACTGAAGCTTTCTTT. Its translation is CASSLGGPTNTEAFF.

The genes are TRBV7-2 and TRBJ1-1; D remains unclear. The germline CDR1 and CDR2 sequences are SGHTA and FQGNSA. The CDR3 spans 13 residues. V was clipped by 5 bases and J by 2 bases, with 9 bases between them. This CDR3 reads CASSRIVNTEAFF. The CDR3, as DNA: TGTGCCAGCAGCCGCATAGTCAACACTGAAGCTTTCTTT.

J is TRBJ2-1 and V is TRBV19, with TRBD2 matching over 10 bases. The V segment lost 7 bases and the J segment 10 bases; nucleotides outside the gene matches: 10. The CDR3 runs 14 residues. Germline-derived CDR1 and CDR2 are LNHDA and SQIVND (reference sequence). The CDR3 sequence: CASTPAGGPGEQFF. As DNA, the CDR3 is TGTGCCAGTACCCCAGCGGGAGGGCCTGGGGAGCAGTTCTTC.

This clone showed up just a few times. The CDR3 region is CASSSHRDGGQETQYF. The DNA for the CDR3 is TGTGCCAGCAGCTCCCACAGGGACGGCGGGCAAGAGACCCAGTACTTC. The chain has TRBV5-8 and TRBJ2-5, with D perhaps TRBD1 (6 bases). Germline V lookup: CDR1 SGHTS, CDR2 YDEGEE. V was shortened by 3 bases and J by 2 bases, with 17 bases between the two germline ends. This CDR3 has 16 amino acids.

Note on this clone: The same CDR3 arises from other DNA sequences in this sample as well. J is TRBJ2-7 and V is TRBV5-1; maybe TRBD1 (6 bases). V was pared by 3 bases and J by 4 bases, with 8 bases between. The CDR3 length is 12 residues. Germline lookup yields CDR1 SGHRS and CDR2 YFSETQ. The CDR3 loop is CASSSQGYEQYF. The CDR3 DNA sequence: TGCGCCAGCAGCTCACAGGGATACGAGCAGTACTTC.

The chain uses TRBV5-8 and TRBJ2-2, with TRBD1 identical over 9 bases. This CDR3 is 17 amino acids long. Trimming cost V 3 bases and J 4 bases; bases outside gene matches: 10. Germline V gene lookup returns CDR1 SGHTS and CDR2 YDEGEE. CDR3 protein: CASSSPGQGSLTGELFF. For the CDR3, the DNA is TGTGCCAGCAGCTCCCCGGGACAGGGCTCTCTCACCGGGGAGCTGTTTTTT.